The following is a TCR beta chain sequence with its context. What it binds is unknown. The data belong to a study of T cell responses to AZD1222 COVID-19 vaccine. Overall study results and limits: Repertoires were collected only later (after the peak T cell response had occurred).

The germline V gene has CDR1 SGHRS and CDR2 YFSETQ. The CDR3 totals 18 residues. The junction had 7 bases not matched to a gene; V was cut back by 3 bases and J by 0 bases. Profiled with immunoSEQ multiplex PCR; TCRdb holds only in-frame clones, not every one. The data contain 95,000 to 150,000 clones, around 89% of them singletons. This specimen consisted of peripheral blood, obtained on day 0 of AZD1222 vaccination. The sequence was obtained from an adult in good health. This sequence joins TRBV5-1 and TRBJ2-3, with 13 bases that match TRBD2. In nucleotides, the CDR3 is TGCGCCAGCAGCTGGATGGGGACTAGCGGGGCTAGCACAGATACGCAGTATTTT. It codes for CASSWMGTSGASTDTQYF.